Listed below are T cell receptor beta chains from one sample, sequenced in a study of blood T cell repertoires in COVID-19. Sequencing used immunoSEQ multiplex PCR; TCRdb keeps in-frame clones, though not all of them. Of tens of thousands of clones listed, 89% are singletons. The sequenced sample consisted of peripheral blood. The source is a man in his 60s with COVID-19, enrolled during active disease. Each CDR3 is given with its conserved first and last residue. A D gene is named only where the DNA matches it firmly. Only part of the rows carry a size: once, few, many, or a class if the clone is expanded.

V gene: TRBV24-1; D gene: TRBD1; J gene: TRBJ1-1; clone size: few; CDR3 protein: CATSDSRQGTNTEAFF; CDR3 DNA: TGTGCCACCAGTGACTCCAGACAGGGGACGAACACTGAAGCTTTCTTT
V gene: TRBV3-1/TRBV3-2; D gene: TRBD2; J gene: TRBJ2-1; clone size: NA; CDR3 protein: CASSLTSGEGLREFF; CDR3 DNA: TGTGCCAGCAGCCTGACTAGCGGAGAAGGCTTGAGGGAGTTCTTC
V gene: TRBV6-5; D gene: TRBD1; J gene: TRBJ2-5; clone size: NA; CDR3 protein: CATRGDRGMETQYF; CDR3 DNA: TGTGCCACCCGGGGGGACAGGGGGATGGAGACCCAGTACTTC
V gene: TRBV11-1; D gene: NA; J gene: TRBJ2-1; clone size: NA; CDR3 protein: CASSHLARFFF; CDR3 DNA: TGTGCCAGCAGCCACCTAGCGCGGTTTTTCTTC
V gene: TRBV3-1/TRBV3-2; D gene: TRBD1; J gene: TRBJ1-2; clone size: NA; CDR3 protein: CASTGQGAFYGYTF; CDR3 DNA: TGTGCCAGCACCGGACAGGGGGCGTTCTATGGCTACACCTTC
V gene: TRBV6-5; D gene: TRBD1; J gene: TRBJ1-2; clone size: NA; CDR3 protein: CASSWGTGSNYGYTF; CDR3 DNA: TGTGCCAGCAGTTGGGGGACAGGCTCTAACTATGGCTACACCTTC
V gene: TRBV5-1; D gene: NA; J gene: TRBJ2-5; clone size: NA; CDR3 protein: CASSLLGGSETQYF; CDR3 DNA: TGCGCCAGCAGCTTGTTGGGGGGTTCGGAGACCCAGTACTTC
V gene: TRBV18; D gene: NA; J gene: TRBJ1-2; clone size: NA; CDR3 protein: CASSPNRDHGYTF; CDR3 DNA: TGTGCCAGCTCACCGAACAGGGATCATGGCTACACCTTC
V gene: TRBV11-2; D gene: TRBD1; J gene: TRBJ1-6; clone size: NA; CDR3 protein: CASSLKGTAYNSPPHF; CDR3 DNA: TGTGCCAGCAGCCTAAAGGGGACAGCCTATAATTCACCCCCCCACTTT
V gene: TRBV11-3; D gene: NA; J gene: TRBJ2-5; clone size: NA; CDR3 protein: CASSLVHSQETQYF; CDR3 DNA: TGTGCCAGCAGCTTAGTGCACAGCCAAGAGACCCAGTACTTC
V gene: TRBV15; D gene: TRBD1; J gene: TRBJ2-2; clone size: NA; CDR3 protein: CATSGRDRVVGELFF; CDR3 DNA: TGTGCCACCAGCGGCCGGGACAGGGTTGTCGGGGAGCTGTTTTTT
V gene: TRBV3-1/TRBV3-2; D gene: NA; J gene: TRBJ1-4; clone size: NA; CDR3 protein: CASSQESSSNEKLFF; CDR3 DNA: TGTGCCAGCAGCCAAGAAAGCTCGAGTAATGAAAAACTGTTTTTT
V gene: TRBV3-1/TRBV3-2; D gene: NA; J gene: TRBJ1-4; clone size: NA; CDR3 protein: CASSQDQAGEKLFF; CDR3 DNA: TGTGCCAGCAGCCAAGACCAGGCGGGCGAAAAACTGTTTTTT
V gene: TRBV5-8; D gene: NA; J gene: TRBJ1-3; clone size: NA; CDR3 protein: CASSLETVSGNTIYF; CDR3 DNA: TGTGCCAGCAGCTTAGAGACAGTCTCTGGAAACACCATATATTTT
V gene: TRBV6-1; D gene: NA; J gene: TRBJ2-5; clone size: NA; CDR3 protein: CASSERREETQYF; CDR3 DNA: TGTGCCAGCAGTGAGAGGAGGGAAGAGACCCAGTACTTC
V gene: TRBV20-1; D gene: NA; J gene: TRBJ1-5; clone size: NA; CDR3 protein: CSAASGQPQHF; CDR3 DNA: TGCAGTGCTGCCAGTGGCCAGCCCCAGCATTTT
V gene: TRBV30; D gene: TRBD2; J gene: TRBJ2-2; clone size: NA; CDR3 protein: CAWSQIAGYTGELFF; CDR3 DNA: TGTGCCTGGAGTCAAATAGCGGGATATACCGGGGAGCTGTTTTTT